This T cell receptor (beta chain) appears in the sequencing data of a study of T cell repertoires in cytomegalovirus infection (dated by TCRdb to the late 2010s). A note on the overall study: Alongside well-studied HLA-B-restricted epitopes, the peptide stimulations were aimed at recently identified HLA-C-restricted CMV epitopes, whose presentation resists viral immunomodulation. Donor HLA type was relevant to the analysis, because carriage of CMV infection together with the matching HLA type was indicated by public TCR beta signatures. General study outcomes and caveats: In the ex vivo response, HLA-C-restricted CMV-specific TCR beta clonotypes were dominant, and in two of eight donors the single most frequent clonotype came from this HLA-C-restricted group. In both this cohort and an independent roughly 330-donor cohort, the cumulative frequency of public TCR beta family members distinguished carriers of CMV infection plus the relevant HLA type.

Per the publication, the treatment or condition label means: in vitro stimulation with specific CMV peptide epitopes to enrich CMV-specific T cells. This clonotype occurred many times. Its antigen is not yet known. One base away there is no much larger clone; base qualities are not given. Reads for this sample came from an Illumina HiSeq 1500. TCRdb redid the processing of the public reads, applying fastp at Q25 and MiXCR, and retained in-frame beta chains. Each CDR3 protein appears once, grouped with its most common genes and DNA. The sample table contains about 500,000 distinct CDR3 sequences; only one count was recorded for around 35% of them. The ten largest clonotypes hold roughly 17% of the sample. The V and J ends are trimmed by 5 bases and 4 bases, leaving 15 bases between them. The CDR3 starts with the cysteine, ends with the phenylalanine, and has 15 residues. Kept here is only the CDR3 DNA, which spans 45 bases and is read in frame from base 1. The CDR1 and CDR2 encoded by the germline V gene are SGHTA and FQGNSA.

Rearrangement joined TRBV7-2 to TRBJ2-1; the D gene is perhaps TRBD2, from 6 matching bases. This material consisted of cultured PBMCs, taken from culture after CMV antigen stimulation. The sequence came from a human donor in good health (CMV status not recorded). Some clones in this sample may be carry-over from other donors' samples. CDR3 loop: CASSPLAGRYNEQFF. DNA sequence: TGTGCCAGCAGCCCCCTCGCAGGGAGGTACAATGAGCAGTTCTTC.